What follows are 30 T cell receptor beta chains derived from one specimen sequenced in a study of cytomegalovirus exposure and HLA in healthy donors. Sequencing used immunoSEQ multiplex PCR; TCRdb keeps in-frame clones, though not all of them. The table has roughly 250,000 clones, 90% seen once; the top ten hold under 0.4%. Sample: PBMCs. The receptors originated from a woman aged 18-35 years in good health and CMV-seronegative.

The rearrangement links TRBV29-1 to TRBJ1-1; D remains ambiguous. CDR1 and CDR2 (germline): SQVTM, ANQGSEA. V gave up 3 bases and J gave up 0 bases, with 8 bases separating them. The CDR3 totals 13 residues. CDR3: CSVDRGLNTEAFF. CDR3 in DNA: TGCAGCGTTGACAGAGGGTTGAACACTGAAGCTTTCTTT.

The V call is TRBV27, the J call TRBJ2-1; 8 positions agree with TRBD2. This CDR3 is 16 amino acids long. The junction had 11 bases not matched to a gene; V was cut back by 4 bases and J by 6 bases. Germline V gene data show CDR1 as MNHEY and CDR2 as SMNVEV (reference sequence). The CDR3 loop is CASSSLQRGRGNEQFF. CDR3 nucleotides: TGTGCCAGCAGTTCCCTCCAGCGGGGGAGGGGCAATGAGCAGTTCTTC.

The chain employs TRBV11-3 and TRBJ2-1, with TRBD2 matching over 13 bases. Germline V lookup: CDR1 SGHNT, CDR2 YENEEA. V was clipped by 3 bases and J by 6 bases; unmatched bases: 2. There are 15 residues in the CDR3. The CDR3 DNA follows: TGTGCCAGCAGCTTCACTAGCGGGGGGGTCAATGAGCAGTTCTTC. It is translated as CASSFTSGGVNEQFF.

V and J are TRBV18 and TRBJ2-5; TRBD2 might be the D (6 bases). Per the germline V gene, CDR1 is KGHSH and CDR2 is LQKENI. With 5 bases removed from V and 4 bases from J, the gap between germline ends came to 11 bases. The CDR3 length is 13 residues. In nucleotides, the CDR3 is TGTGCCAGCTCAGGGACTGCCCCAGAGACCCAGTACTTC. This sequence encodes CASSGTAPETQYF.

The chain is built from TRBV10-1 and TRBJ2-3; D is uncertain. The germline V and J ends were trimmed by 2 bases and 2 bases, with 5 bases remaining between them. Germline CDR1 and CDR2: WNHNN and SYGVQD (reference sequence). This CDR3 is built from 13 residues. In DNA, the CDR3 is TGCGCCAGCAGTGAGAGCAACACAGATACGCAGTATTTT. Protein product: CASSESNTDTQYF.

CDR3 nucleotides: TGTGCCAGCAGTGAAACTAGCGGGGGGGCCCCGAAGACCCAGTACTTC. Translation: CASSETSGGAPKTQYF. This chain links TRBV25-1 with TRBJ2-5, with TRBD2 matching 13 bases. J gave up 6 bases and V 2 bases, and 6 bases lay outside the gene matches. CDR3 length: 16 residues. Looked up from germline, CDR1 is MGHDK and CDR2 is SYGVNS.

This sequence joins TRBV5-5 and TRBJ1-1; D not certain. This CDR3 has 16 amino acids. Trimming cost V 4 bases and J 3 bases, with 19 bases left between them. Germline CDR1 SGHKS, CDR2 YYEKEE (reference sequence). CDR3: CASSPLVSYEDTEAFF. CDR3 coding DNA: TGTGCCAGCAGCCCACTTGTTTCGTACGAGGACACTGAAGCTTTCTTT.

The V call is TRBV7-9, the J call TRBJ2-1; no firm D call. This CDR3 spans 13 amino acids. Trimming removed 1 base at V and 7 bases at J, with 8 bases between. Per the germline V gene, CDR1 is SEHNR and CDR2 is FQNEAQ (reference sequence). The CDR3 coding sequence is TGTGCCAGCAGCTTAGACTACGCGAATGAGCAGTTCTTC. It is translated as CASSLDYANEQFF.

The chain links TRBV9 to TRBJ2-3; 8 nucleotides match TRBD2. The germline V gene has CDR1 SGDLS and CDR2 YYNGEE. The V and J ends lost 2 bases and 9 bases, in that order; junction bases with no gene match: 11. CDR3 length: 15 amino acids. The CDR3 protein is CASSVSPGGADTQYF. In DNA, the CDR3 is TGTGCCAGCAGCGTCTCCCCCGGGGGGGCTGACACGCAGTATTTT.

This clone was detected once. The rearrangement uses TRBV11-1 and TRBJ1-1; possible D gene TRBD1, 5 bases. The germline V and J ends were trimmed by 5 bases and 5 bases, with 18 bases remaining between them. There are 15 residues in the CDR3. CDR1 SGHAT and CDR2 FQDESV come from the germline V gene (reference sequence). Here the CDR3 DNA reads TGTGCCAGCAGCAGGGTGGCAGGGTCGCGGACTGAAGCTTTCTTT. This codes for CASSRVAGSRTEAFF.

The rearrangement links TRBV21-1 to TRBJ2-7; the D call of TRBD1 is as the table states it, not checked on the DNA. TRBV21-1 constitutes a pseudogene. The length of the CDR3 is 17 residues. The CDR3 reads CASSKSSPGLKLYEQYF. The CDR3 nucleotides read TGTGCCAGCAGCAAATCTTCCCCAGGGTTAAAACTCTACGAGCAGTACTTC.

As concerns this clone: One junction end disagrees with the germline gene, perhaps due to a read error. The chain recombines TRBV10-1 with TRBJ1-1, with D hard to call. Per the germline V gene, CDR1 is WNHNN and CDR2 is SYGVQD (reference sequence). There are 10 residues in the CDR3. The CDR3 nucleotides read TGCGCCAGCACCCCACAGTTATCGTCCTTT. Residues: CASTPQLSSF.

The chain uses TRBV5-1 and TRBJ2-7; 10 bases fit TRBD2. Germline V lookup: CDR1 SGHRS, CDR2 YFSETQ. The CDR3 runs to 15 residues. V lost 3 bases and J lost 2; bases outside the gene matches: 5. The CDR3 nucleotides are TGCGCCAGCAGCTCGGCAAGCGGGGGGGCCTACGAGCAGTACTTC. This translates into CASSSASGGAYEQYF.

There are a few counts of this clone. The chain has TRBV29-1 and TRBJ2-2; D gene uncertain. The CDR3 contains 12 residues. Trimming took 4 bases from V and 5 from J, leaving 8 bases between them. Looked up from germline, CDR1 is SQVTM and CDR2 is ANQGSEA. For the CDR3, the DNA is TGCAGCGTTGTCCCCCCTACCGGGGAGCTGTTTTTT. Encoded protein: CSVVPPTGELFF.

CDR3 sequence reads: CASSSERLRANSPLHF. The CDR3 nucleotides read TGTGCCAGCAGTTCCGAGAGGCTCAGGGCCAATTCACCCCTCCACTTT. The chain has TRBV28 and TRBJ1-6; a weak D match, TRBD1 (5 bases). The CDR3 has 16 amino acids. The V end lost 4 bases, the J end lost 7 bases, and 17 bases lay between the germline ends. Germline V gene sequence: CDR1 MDHEN, CDR2 SYDVKM.

The CDR3 nucleotides read TGTGCCAGCACCGGAGGGGCAGGCTATCAGCCCCAGCATTTT. Encoded protein: CASTGGAGYQPQHF. The chain has TRBV6-1 and TRBJ1-5; a weak D match, TRBD1 (5 bases). Per the germline V gene, CDR1 is MNHNS and CDR2 is SASEGT. The CDR3 contains 14 residues. Trimming cost V 7 bases and J 5 bases, with 15 bases left between them.

The genes are TRBV5-1 and TRBJ2-2; 16 bases agree with TRBD2. V was pared by 3 bases and J by 0 bases, with 2 bases of the junction left unmatched. This CDR3 region has 18 residues. Germline-derived CDR1 and CDR2 are SGHRS and YFSETQ. The CDR3 sequence: CASSSGTSGGANTGELFF. The CDR3 nucleotides are TGCGCCAGCAGCTCCGGGACTAGCGGGGGGGCGAACACCGGGGAGCTGTTTTTT.

CDR3 coding DNA: TGTGCCACCAGCCCGCTCCCTACTAGCCAGACGCGGAATGAGCAGTTCTTC. As protein: CATSPLPTSQTRNEQFF. The chain uses TRBV15 and TRBJ2-1, with D maybe TRBD2 (6 bases). V lost 5 bases to trimming and J lost 7 bases, with 24 bases between them. The CDR3 is 17 amino acids. Germline V gives CDR1 LNHNV, CDR2 YYDKDF (reference sequence). Using reference TRBV15 and TRBJ2-1 for the parts outside the CDR3, the full variable domain is DAMVIQNPRYQVTQFGKPVTLSCSQTLNHNVMYWYQQKSSQAPKLLFHYYDKDFNNEADTPDNFQSRRPNTSFCFLDIRSPGLGDTAMYLCATSPLPTSQTRNEQFFGPGTRLTVL.

This chain joins TRBV10-1 and TRBJ2-3, with 8 positions matching TRBD1. Losses at the gene ends were 6 bases for V and 2 bases for J; bases not matched to a gene: 4. CDR3 length equals 14 residues. The germline CDR1 and CDR2 sequences are WNHNN and SYGVQD (reference sequence). CDR3 nucleotide sequence: TGCGCCAGCAGACCGGGACAGGACACAGATACGCAGTATTTT. It specifies CASRPGQDTDTQYF.

In its sample, this clone was seen once. The V gene is TRBV7-9, the J gene TRBJ2-5; 9 nucleotides align to TRBD1. CDR1 and CDR2 (germline): SEHNR, FQNEAQ (reference sequence). The CDR3 covers 17 residues. The V segment lost 1 base and the J segment 4 bases; nucleotides outside the gene matches: 10. The CDR3 reads CASSLVARGTGPETQYF. The CDR3 nucleotides read TGTGCCAGCAGCTTAGTAGCGAGGGGGACAGGGCCAGAGACCCAGTACTTC. Full variable domain (outside the CDR3, taken from reference TRBV7-9 and TRBJ2-5): DTGVSQNPRHKITKRGQNVTFRCDPISEHNRLYWYRQTLGQGPEFLTYFQNEAQLEKSRLLSDRFSAERPKGSFSTLEIQRTEQGDSAMYLCASSLVARGTGPETQYFGPGTRLLVL.

This clone was seen a single time. The chain carries TRBV27 and TRBJ2-5; 8 bases line up with TRBD1. J gave up 5 bases and V 10 bases, and 6 bases lay outside the gene matches. This CDR3 spans 12 amino acids. Germline V gene data show CDR1 as MNHEY and CDR2 as SMNVEV (reference sequence). CDR3 sequence reads: CATGGSWETQYF. DNA for the CDR3: TGTGCCACAGGGGGCTCGTGGGAGACCCAGTACTTC.

The V call is TRBV18, the J call TRBJ1-2, with D possibly matching TRBD1 (6 bases). V was cut by 2 bases and J by 0 bases, with 7 bases left in between. From germline, CDR1 is KGHSH and CDR2 LQKENI. The CDR3 is 14 residues long. The CDR3 reads CASSPGDTNYGYTF. CDR3 nucleotide sequence: TGTGCCAGCTCACCAGGGGACACTAACTATGGCTACACCTTC.

The chain has TRBV7-2 and TRBJ2-2, with 12 nucleotides matching TRBD1. Germline V gene sequence: CDR1 SGHTA, CDR2 FQGNSA. The CDR3 is 17 residues long. The ends lost 6 bases at V and 5 bases at J; junction bases unmatched: 10. The CDR3 DNA reads TGTGCCAGCAGTCTAGGGGGACAGGGGGCGCGAACCGGGGAGCTGTTTTTT. Translation: CASSLGGQGARTGELFF.

V and J are TRBV7-2 and TRBJ1-5; D unclear. The CDR3 extends over 13 amino acids. The germline CDR1 and CDR2 sequences are SGHTA and FQGNSA. V shed 1 base and J shed 4 bases, with 5 bases lying between them. The CDR3 sequence: CASSLGLNQPQHF. The CDR3 bases are TGTGCCAGCAGCTTAGGGCTTAATCAGCCCCAGCATTTT.

This CDR3 reads CASSYLSGSGGTPLHF. The CDR3 DNA reads TGTGCCAGCAGCTACTTGAGTGGGTCTGGGGGGACACCCCTCCACTTT. The chain joins TRBV7-9 to TRBJ1-6; D might be TRBD1 (5 bases). From germline, CDR1 is SEHNR and CDR2 FQNEAQ (reference sequence). The V gene lost 4 bases and the J gene lost 11 bases, with 21 bases spanning the gap. The CDR3 consists of 16 residues.

This clone occurred a few times. The rearrangement joins TRBV7-9 to TRBJ2-7, with D possibly being TRBD2 (5 bases). The germline V gene has CDR1 SEHNR and CDR2 FQNEAQ (reference sequence). V lost 3 bases and J 6 bases, leaving 9 bases between the germline ends. The CDR3 has 12 residues. The CDR3 loop is CASSLLGVEQYF. The CDR3 DNA is TGTGCCAGCAGCTTGTTGGGAGTCGAGCAGTACTTC.

This clone occurred once. The chain couples TRBV7-8 to TRBJ1-3; D is undetermined. Germline loops: CDR1 SGHVS, CDR2 FQNEAQ. V gave up 1 base and J gave up 0 bases, with 7 bases separating them. This CDR3 contains 15 residues. Here the CDR3 reads CASSLDRNSGNTIYF. The DNA for the CDR3 is TGTGCCAGCAGCTTAGACAGAAACTCTGGAAACACCATATATTTT.

Of note for this clone: Other nucleotide sequences in the sample specify the same CDR3. The genes are TRBV5-1 and TRBJ2-3, with TRBD2 matching 8 bases. Per the germline V gene, CDR1 is SGHRS and CDR2 is YFSETQ. CDR3 length: 16 residues. With V trimmed by 0 bases and J by 0 bases, 3 bases remained unmatched. CDR3 protein: CASSLGRGASTDTQYF. For the CDR3, the DNA is TGCGCCAGCAGCTTGGGGCGGGGGGCTAGCACAGATACGCAGTATTTT.

The chain is built from TRBV19 and TRBJ2-6; the D gene is possibly TRBD1 (6 bases). Trimming left V 5 bases short and J 5 bases short, with 16 bases between. Germline loops: CDR1 LNHDA, CDR2 SQIVND (reference sequence). The CDR3 sequence is 16 residues long. CDR3 DNA: TGTGCCAGTAGTGCAAAGGGACATCATCGGGCCAACGTCCTGACTTTC. This sequence encodes CASSAKGHHRANVLTF.

This chain uses TRBV19 with TRBJ1-5; the D gene is possibly TRBD1 (6 bases). V dropped 6 bases and J dropped 0 bases, with 12 bases sitting between them. Germline V CDR1 and CDR2: LNHDA, SQIVND (reference sequence). This CDR3 contains 15 residues. This CDR3 is CASRRTVYSNQPQHF. The CDR3 nucleotides are TGTGCCAGTAGGCGGACAGTATATAGCAATCAGCCCCAGCATTTT.